The text below deals with one T cell receptor beta chain. Trimming left V 5 bases short and J 3 bases short, with 13 bases between. Germline lookup yields CDR1 ENHRY and CDR2 SYGVKD. The CDR3 runs to 14 residues. This specimen comes from a study of control samples from healthy donors and cancer patients. Libraries were prepared by immunoSEQ multiplex PCR; TCRdb keeps only in-frame clonotypes and omits some of them. Of 350,000 to 450,000 clones in the sample, around 90% were seen once. Sequenced input: PBMCs. This TCR was recovered from a man aged 35 to 55 with head and neck cancer. The chain carries TRBV10-3 and TRBJ1-1; maybe TRBD1 (6 bases). CDR3 in DNA: TGTGCCATCAGTAAAACAGGGAAGGACACTGAAGCTTTCTTT. It translates to CAISKTGKDTEAFF.